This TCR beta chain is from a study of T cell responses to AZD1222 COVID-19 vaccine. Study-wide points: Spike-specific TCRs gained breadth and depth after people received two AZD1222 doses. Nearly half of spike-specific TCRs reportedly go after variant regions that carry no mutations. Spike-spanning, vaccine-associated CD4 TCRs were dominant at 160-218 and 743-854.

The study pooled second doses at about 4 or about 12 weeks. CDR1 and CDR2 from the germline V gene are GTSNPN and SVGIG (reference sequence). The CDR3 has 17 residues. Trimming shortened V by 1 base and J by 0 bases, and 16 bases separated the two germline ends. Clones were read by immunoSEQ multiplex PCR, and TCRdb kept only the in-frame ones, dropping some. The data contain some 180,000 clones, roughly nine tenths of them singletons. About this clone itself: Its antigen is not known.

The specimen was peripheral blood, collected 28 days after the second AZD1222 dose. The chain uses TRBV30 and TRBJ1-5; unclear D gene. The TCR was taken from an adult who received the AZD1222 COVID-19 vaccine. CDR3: CAWSAQRGPYSNQPQHF. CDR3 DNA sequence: TGTGCCTGGAGTGCCCAAAGAGGACCGTATAGCAATCAGCCCCAGCATTTT.